Sequencing of this T cell receptor beta chain was carried out in a study of CD8 T cells in ankylosing spondylitis. Study-level points and caveats: A subset of motif variants has previously been described in the synovial fluid and blood of reactive arthritis. CD8+ disease-linked clones were present at relatively low frequencies in blood. A motif in TCR beta, a set of about eight highly homologous variants, appeared characteristic of ankylosing spondylitis blood.

As concerns this clonotype: Its antigen is as yet unknown.

The CDR3 loop spans 16 amino acids. A quantitative 5'-RACE method, one with molecular barcodes, was used to make TCR beta libraries. TCRdb reprocessed the 5' RACE reads with MiXCR, giving one entry per CDR3 protein. The sample shows around 150,000 distinct CDR3 sequences, around 42% of them seen only once. The chain joins TRBV21-1 to TRBJ1-2; the table names TRBD1, a call not compared with the DNA. TRBV21-1 is reported as a pseudogene. This TCR was recovered from a male donor with ankylosing spondylitis. The source material was synovial fluid, either unsorted or a sorted T cell fraction (not recorded which). The CDR3 here is CASSKAKTAWSYGYTF. CDR3 nucleotides: TGTGCCAGCAGCAAAGCGAAGACAGCTTGGTCCTATGGCTACACCTTC.